Listed here are 27 T cell receptor beta chains from one sample, sequenced in a study of CD8 T cells in ankylosing spondylitis. TCRdb recomputed calls from the 5' RACE reads with MiXCR, one row per CDR3 protein. Of 30,000 to 45,000 distinct CDR3 sequences listed, 13% are singletons. Sequenced material: synovial fluid, either unsorted or a sorted T cell fraction (not recorded which). These receptors were collected from a male donor with ankylosing spondylitis.

By share, this clonotype ranks as large. This chain links TRBV4-2 with TRBJ2-2; 10 positions match TRBD2. V was pared by 6 bases and J by 4 bases, with 5 bases of the junction left unmatched. Germline V gene data show CDR1 as LGHNA and CDR2 as YNFKEQ. The CDR3 is 15 amino acids. CDR3 DNA: TGTGCCAGCAGGAGCGGGAGGGATCCCACCGGGGAGCTGTTTTTT. Residues: CASRSGRDPTGELFF.

The rearrangement joins TRBV4-3 to TRBJ2-1; 8 nucleotides agree with TRBD2. The CDR3 length is 14 residues. The V segment lost 1 base and the J segment 10 bases; nucleotides outside the gene matches: 6. Germline V gives CDR1 LGHNA, CDR2 YSLEER. The CDR3 bases are TGCGCCAGCAGCCAAGCCGGGAGGGGAGGAGAGCAGTTCTTC. Translating gives CASSQAGRGGEQFF.

Ten or more counts support this clonotype. The rearrangement uses TRBV20-1 and TRBJ2-7; a weak D match, TRBD2 (6 bases). The CDR3 has 14 residues. The germline gives CDR1 DFQATT, CDR2 SNEGSKA (reference sequence). Trimming removed 4 bases at V and 4 bases at J, with 17 bases between. CDR3 nucleotide sequence: TGCAGTGCTACCCCAACGGGGGAGCATTACGAGCAGTACTTC. Translation gives CSATPTGEHYEQYF.

There are many counts of this clonotype. The V gene is TRBV6-2 or TRBV6-3, the J gene TRBJ1-1; D might be TRBD1 (5 bases). The CDR3 spans 15 residues. CDR1 and CDR2 from the germline V gene are MNHEY and SVGEGT. The V gene lost 6 bases and the J gene lost 1 base, with 15 bases spanning the gap. In DNA, the CDR3 is TGTGCCAGCAGAGAGAGACTGGGACGGAACACTGAAGCTTTCTTT. Its protein is CASRERLGRNTEAFF.

The table lists this clonotype with a few counts. The V gene is TRBV28, the J gene TRBJ2-7; D not resolved. The CDR3 has 15 residues. Trimming took 3 bases from V and 4 from J, leaving 16 bases between them. Germline V CDR1 and CDR2: MDHEN, SYDVKM. The CDR3 DNA sequence: TGTGCCAGCAGTTTGTGGGCGGACGTGGTGTACGAGCAGTACTTC. Translation gives CASSLWADVVYEQYF. Full variable domain (outside the CDR3, taken from reference TRBV28 and TRBJ2-7): DVKVTQSSRYLVKRTGEKVFLECVQDMDHENMFWYRQDPGLGLRLIYFSYDVKMKEKGDIPEGYSVSREKKERFSLILESASTNQTSMYLCASSLWADVVYEQYFGPGTRLTVT.

In regard to this clonotype: A single base separates this from a much larger clone, so it may be a read error. This chain connects TRBV20-1 to TRBJ2-1, with 9 bases fitting TRBD2. Losses at the gene ends were 2 bases for V and 7 bases for J; bases not matched to a gene: 6. Germline V gives CDR1 DFQATT, CDR2 SNEGSKA (reference sequence). The CDR3 has 14 amino acids. The CDR3 spells CSARKREVRNEQFF. Here the CDR3 DNA reads TGCAGTGCTAGAAAGCGGGAGGTTAGGAATGAGCAGTTCTTC.

The sample holds many counts of this clonotype. The chain carries TRBV20-1 and TRBJ1-1, with D possibly being TRBD1 (6 bases). CDR3 length: 13 amino acids. Per the germline V gene, CDR1 is DFQATT and CDR2 is SNEGSKA (reference sequence). The CDR3 nucleotides read TGCAGAGCCTCTCAGGGGAAGAACACTGAAGCTTTCTTT. Translation gives CRASQGKNTEAFF.

This clonotype was counted only a few times. The chain recombines TRBV19 with TRBJ2-7; D gene ambiguous. Germline CDR1 reads LNHDA; CDR2 reads SQIVND (reference sequence). V lost 1 base and J 0 bases, leaving 7 bases between the germline ends. The CDR3 spans 14 residues. The DNA of the CDR3 is TGTGCCAGTAGTATAGGCTTCACCTCCTACGAGCAGTACTTC. It specifies CASSIGFTSYEQYF.

CDR3 amino acids: CASSPGLFAYEQYF. The CDR3 coding sequence is TGTGCCAGCAGCCCGGGACTGTTTGCCTACGAGCAGTACTTC. J is TRBJ2-7 and V is TRBV7-2; perhaps TRBD2 as D (6 bases). V lost 5 bases and J 2 bases, leaving 13 bases between the germline ends. The CDR3 totals 14 residues. Germline assignment: CDR1 SGHTA and CDR2 FQGNSA.

This clonotype was seen ten or more times. The chain has TRBV6-1 and TRBJ2-3, with 9 bases matching TRBD2. Losses at the gene ends were 8 bases for V and 2 bases for J; bases not matched to a gene: 8. The CDR3 spans 15 residues. From germline, CDR1 is MNHNS and CDR2 SASEGT. The chain's CDR3 is CASSGGGEHTDTQYF. CDR3 in DNA: TGTGCCAGCTCCGGCGGGGGGGAACACACAGATACGCAGTATTTT.

V and J are TRBV4-3 and TRBJ2-4, with D perhaps matching TRBD2 (5 bases). This CDR3 region has 16 residues. Deletions cut 0 bases from V and 6 bases from J, with 15 bases between. Per the germline V gene, CDR1 is LGHNA and CDR2 is YSLEER. The CDR3, as DNA: TGCGCCAGCAGCCAAGATTTGGAGGTTGCGGGAAACATTCAGTACTTC. It codes for CASSQDLEVAGNIQYF.

This sequence joins TRBV6-2 or TRBV6-3 and TRBJ2-6; no definite D call. The germline V gene has CDR1 MNHEY and CDR2 SVGEGT. V lost 7 bases, J lost 0 bases, and 13 bases lay in between. The CDR3 runs to 16 residues. The chain's CDR3 is CASTGPEPSGANVLTF. The CDR3 coding sequence is TGTGCCAGCACCGGACCTGAGCCCTCTGGGGCCAACGTCCTGACTTTC.

This clonotype was seen at least ten times. The V call is TRBV20-1, the J call TRBJ1-2; D gene ambiguous. V was shortened by 4 bases and J by 4 bases, with 13 bases between the two germline ends. Germline CDR1 is DFQATT and CDR2 is SNEGSKA (reference sequence). The CDR3 consists of 13 residues. The chain's CDR3 is CSANPLEVYGYTF. The CDR3 bases are TGCAGTGCTAATCCACTTGAGGTCTATGGCTACACCTTC.

In its sample, this clonotype was seen many times. This chain links TRBV24-1 with TRBJ2-7; D may be TRBD1 or TRBD2 (5 bases each). V dropped 1 base and J dropped 5 bases, with 8 bases sitting between them. The CDR3 is made up of 13 amino acids. CDR1 and CDR2 from the germline V gene are KGHDR and SFDVKD. In DNA, the CDR3 is TGTGCCACCAGTGATTTACGAGGGGACGAGCAGTACTTC. It yields the protein CATSDLRGDEQYF.

CDR3 region: CASSLVVGRFTGELFF. DNA of the CDR3: TGTGCCAGCAGCTTAGTTGTGGGGAGGTTCACCGGGGAGCTGTTTTTT. This sequence joins TRBV7-8 and TRBJ2-2; tentative D call: TRBD2 (6 bases). This CDR3 spans 16 amino acids. V was clipped by 1 base and J by 4 bases, with 13 bases between them. Germline V gene data show CDR1 as SGHVS and CDR2 as FQNEAQ.

In this sample, this clonotype turned up many times. The chain is built from TRBV5-4 and TRBJ2-2; TRBD2 is a possible D gene (6 bases). The CDR3 is 15 residues long. V lost 3 bases and J lost 4, with 13 bases in between. Germline values: CDR1 SGHNT, CDR2 YYREEE (reference sequence). CDR3 protein: CASSSGTAFTGELFF. In DNA form, the CDR3 reads TGTGCCAGCAGCTCCGGGACTGCCTTCACCGGGGAGCTGTTTTTT.

J is TRBJ2-4 and V is TRBV18, with D unresolved. CDR3 size: 13 residues. Germline V gene data show CDR1 as KGHSH and CDR2 as LQKENI. Trimming cost V 2 bases and J 8 bases, with 10 bases left between them. CDR3 sequence (DNA): TGTGCCAGCTCACCAGTGGGATCCGACATTCAGTACTTC. It codes for CASSPVGSDIQYF.

This clonotype appeared a few times. The CDR3 reads CASSHNSGTSGRAFTYEQYF. The CDR3 bases are TGTGCCAGCAGTCACAACTCCGGGACTAGCGGGAGGGCATTCACCTACGAGCAGTACTTC. The chain joins TRBV7-6 to TRBJ2-7; the match to TRBD2 covers 16 bases. V gave up 6 bases and J gave up 2 bases; unmatched junction bases: 16. Germline CDR1 SGHVS, CDR2 FNYEAQ. The CDR3 runs 20 residues.

This sequence joins TRBV6-1 and TRBJ2-1; the match to TRBD1 covers 11 bases. From germline, CDR1 is MNHNS and CDR2 SASEGT. The CDR3 runs to 14 residues. The ends lost 4 bases at V and 7 bases at J; junction bases unmatched: 3. CDR3 DNA: TGTGCCAGCAGTGGGACAGGGGGCTGGAATGAGCAGTTCTTC. It yields the protein CASSGTGGWNEQFF.

The chain combines TRBV27 with TRBJ2-1; either TRBD1 or TRBD2 may fit D (7 bases each). CDR3 length: 18 residues. Germline assignment: CDR1 MNHEY and CDR2 SMNVEV (reference sequence). V dropped 10 bases and J dropped 0 bases, with 25 bases sitting between them. Here the CDR3 reads CATQGGTDRLSSYNEQFF. Written as DNA, the CDR3 is TGTGCCACCCAGGGGGGGACAGATCGATTGAGCTCCTACAATGAGCAGTTCTTC.

This clonotype was detected ten times or more. This sequence joins TRBV27 and TRBJ2-2, with D unclear. Trimming shortened V by 7 bases and J by 3 bases, and 9 bases separated the two germline ends. CDR1 and CDR2 from the germline V gene are MNHEY and SMNVEV (reference sequence). The CDR3 spans 13 residues. The chain's CDR3 is CASKARHTGELFF. CDR3 bases: TGTGCCAGCAAGGCCAGGCACACCGGGGAGCTGTTTTTT.

The sample holds a few counts of this clonotype. The J gene is TRBJ2-2, the V gene TRBV10-3; 9 bases line up with TRBD1. CDR1 and CDR2 from the germline V gene are ENHRY and SYGVKD. The V and J ends lost 6 bases and 2 bases, in that order; junction bases with no gene match: 7. The CDR3 runs to 16 residues. The DNA of the CDR3 is TGTGCCATCAGGGACCCGGGACAGGGAAACACCGGGGAGCTGTTTTTT. Translating it yields CAIRDPGQGNTGELFF.

This clonotype turned up a few times. The gene calls are TRBV6-2 or TRBV6-3 and TRBJ2-1; D possibly corresponds to TRBD2 (6 bases). The V gene's germline CDR1 is MNHEY and CDR2 SVGEGT. The V end lost 10 bases, the J end lost 1 base, and 14 bases lay between the germline ends. The CDR3 extends over 14 amino acids. The CDR3 DNA reads as TGTGCCACAGGTGTAGCGGATTCCTACAATGAGCAGTTCTTC. It encodes CATGVADSYNEQFF.

This sequence joins TRBV4-3 and TRBJ2-1; D ambiguous. This CDR3 is built from 13 residues. Germline V gives CDR1 LGHNA, CDR2 YSLEER. Between the trimmed V and J ends, which lost 4 bases and 9 bases, there was a span of 13 bases. CDR3 region: CASSRLTTGEQFF. The CDR3 DNA is TGCGCCAGCAGCCGCCTAACGACGGGTGAGCAGTTCTTC.

CDR3: CASSLGIDLRLQPYPQDSYNEQFF. The DNA for the CDR3 is TGTGCCAGCAGCTTAGGGATCGACCTTCGGTTACAACCTTACCCACAGGACTCCTACAATGAGCAGTTCTTC. The rearrangement uses TRBV13 and TRBJ2-1; maybe TRBD1 (5 bases). The CDR3 is made up of 24 amino acids. CDR1 is PRHDT, CDR2 FYEKMQ, per germline (reference sequence). Between the trimmed V and J ends, which lost 0 bases and 0 bases, there was a span of 33 bases.

This sequence joins TRBV4-3 and TRBJ2-1; D remains unclear. The V gene's germline CDR1 is LGHNA and CDR2 YSLEER. This CDR3 spans 16 amino acids. The V gene lost 0 bases and the J gene lost 0 bases, with 9 bases spanning the gap. The CDR3, as DNA: TGCGCCAGCAGCCAAGATTTCCATTACTCCTACAATGAGCAGTTCTTC. It translates to CASSQDFHYSYNEQFF.

This clonotype was observed a handful of times. V gene TRBV29-1 combines with J gene TRBJ2-7; TRBD1 agrees at 10 bases. The V gene end was trimmed by 7 bases and the J gene end by 2 bases; junction bases not matched to a gene: 8. Looked up from germline, CDR1 is SQVTM and CDR2 is ANQGSEA. The CDR3 is made up of 14 amino acids. The CDR3 bases are TGCAGCGCCGCGGGGACAGGGGTCACCTACGAGCAGTACTTC. Its protein product is CSAAGTGVTYEQYF.